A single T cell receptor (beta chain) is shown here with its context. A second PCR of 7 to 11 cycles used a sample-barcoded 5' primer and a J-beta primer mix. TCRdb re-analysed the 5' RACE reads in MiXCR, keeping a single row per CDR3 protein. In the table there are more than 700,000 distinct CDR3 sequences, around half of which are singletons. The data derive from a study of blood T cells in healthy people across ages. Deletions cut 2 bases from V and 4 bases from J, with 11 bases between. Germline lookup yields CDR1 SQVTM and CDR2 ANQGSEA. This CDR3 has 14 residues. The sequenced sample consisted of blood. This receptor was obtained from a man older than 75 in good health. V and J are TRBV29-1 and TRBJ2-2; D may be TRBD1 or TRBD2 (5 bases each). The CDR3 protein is CSVESGTGTGELFF. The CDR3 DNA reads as TGCAGCGTTGAATCGGGAACAGGCACCGGGGAGCTGTTTTTT.